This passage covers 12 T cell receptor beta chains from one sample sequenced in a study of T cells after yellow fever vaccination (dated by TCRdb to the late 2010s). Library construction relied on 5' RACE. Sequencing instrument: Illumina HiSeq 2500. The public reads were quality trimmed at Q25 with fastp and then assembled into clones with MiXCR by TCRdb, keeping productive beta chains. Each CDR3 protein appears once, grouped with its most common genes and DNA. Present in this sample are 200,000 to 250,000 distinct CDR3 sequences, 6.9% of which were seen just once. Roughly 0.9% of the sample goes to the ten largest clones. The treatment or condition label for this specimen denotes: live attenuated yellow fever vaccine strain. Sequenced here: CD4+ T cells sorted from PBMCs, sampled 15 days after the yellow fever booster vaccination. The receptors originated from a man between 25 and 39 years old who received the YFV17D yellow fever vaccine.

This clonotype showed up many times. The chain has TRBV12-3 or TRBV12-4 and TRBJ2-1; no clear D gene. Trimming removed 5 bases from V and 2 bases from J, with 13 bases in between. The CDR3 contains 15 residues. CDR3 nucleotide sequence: TGTGCCAGCAGTCCCGCGCTGGCAGCCTACAATGAGCAGTTCTTC. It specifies CASSPALAAYNEQFF.

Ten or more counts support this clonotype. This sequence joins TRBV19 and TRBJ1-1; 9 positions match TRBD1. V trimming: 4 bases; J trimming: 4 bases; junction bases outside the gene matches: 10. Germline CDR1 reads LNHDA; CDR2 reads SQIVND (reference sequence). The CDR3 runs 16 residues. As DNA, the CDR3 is TGTGCCAGTAGTAGAGCCGGGACAGGGATAGGCACTGAAGCTTTCTTT. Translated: CASSRAGTGIGTEAFF.

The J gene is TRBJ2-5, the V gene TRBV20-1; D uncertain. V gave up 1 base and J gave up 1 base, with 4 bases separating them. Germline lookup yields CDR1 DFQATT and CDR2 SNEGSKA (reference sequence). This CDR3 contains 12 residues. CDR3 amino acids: CSARASQETQYF. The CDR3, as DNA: TGCAGTGCTAGAGCGTCCCAAGAGACCCAGTACTTC.

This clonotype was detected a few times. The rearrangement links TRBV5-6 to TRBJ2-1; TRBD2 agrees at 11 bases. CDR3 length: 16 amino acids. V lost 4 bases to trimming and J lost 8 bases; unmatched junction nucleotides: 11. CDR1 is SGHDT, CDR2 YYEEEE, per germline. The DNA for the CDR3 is TGTGCCAGCAGCAGCAGGGTACTAGCGGGAGCTCATGAGCAGTTCTTC. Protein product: CASSSRVLAGAHEQFF.

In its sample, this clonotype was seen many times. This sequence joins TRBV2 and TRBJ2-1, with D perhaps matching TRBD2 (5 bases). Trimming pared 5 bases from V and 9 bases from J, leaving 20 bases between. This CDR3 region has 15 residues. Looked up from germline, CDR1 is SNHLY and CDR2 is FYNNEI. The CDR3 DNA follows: TGTGCCAGCAGTAGTGAAGACTCGGGGTTGCGTGAGCAGTTCTTC. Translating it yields CASSSEDSGLREQFF.

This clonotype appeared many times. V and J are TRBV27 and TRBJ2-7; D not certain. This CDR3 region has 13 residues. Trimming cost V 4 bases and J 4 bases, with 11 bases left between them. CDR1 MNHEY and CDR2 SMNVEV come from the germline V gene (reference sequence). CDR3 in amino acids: CASSSILGYEQYF. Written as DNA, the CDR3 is TGTGCCAGCAGTTCGATACTTGGATACGAGCAGTACTTC.

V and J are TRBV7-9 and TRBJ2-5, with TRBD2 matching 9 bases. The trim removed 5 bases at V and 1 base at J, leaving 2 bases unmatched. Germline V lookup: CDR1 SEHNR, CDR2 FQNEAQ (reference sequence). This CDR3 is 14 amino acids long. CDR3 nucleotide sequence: TGTGCCAGCAGCGGCGGGAGGGTCCAAGAGACCCAGTACTTC. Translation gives CASSGGRVQETQYF.

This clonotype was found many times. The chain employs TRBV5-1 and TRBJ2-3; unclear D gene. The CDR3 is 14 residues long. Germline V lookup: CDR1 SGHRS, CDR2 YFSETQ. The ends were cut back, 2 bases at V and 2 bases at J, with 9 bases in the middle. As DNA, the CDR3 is TGCGCCAGCAGCTTTGACTCCACCACAGATACGCAGTATTTT. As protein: CASSFDSTTDTQYF.

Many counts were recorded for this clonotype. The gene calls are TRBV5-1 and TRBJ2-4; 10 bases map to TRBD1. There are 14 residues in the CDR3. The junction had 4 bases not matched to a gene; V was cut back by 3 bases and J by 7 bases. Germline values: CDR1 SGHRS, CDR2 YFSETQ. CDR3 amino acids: CASSSTGGVNIQYF. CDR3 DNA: TGCGCCAGCAGCTCGACAGGGGGCGTTAACATTCAGTACTTC.

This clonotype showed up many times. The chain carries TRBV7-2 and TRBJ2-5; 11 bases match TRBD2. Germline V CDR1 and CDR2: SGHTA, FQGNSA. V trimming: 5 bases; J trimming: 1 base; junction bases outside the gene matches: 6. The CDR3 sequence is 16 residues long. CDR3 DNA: TGTGCCAGCAGCCCATCCGGGACTAGCGGCCAAGAGACCCAGTACTTC. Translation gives CASSPSGTSGQETQYF.

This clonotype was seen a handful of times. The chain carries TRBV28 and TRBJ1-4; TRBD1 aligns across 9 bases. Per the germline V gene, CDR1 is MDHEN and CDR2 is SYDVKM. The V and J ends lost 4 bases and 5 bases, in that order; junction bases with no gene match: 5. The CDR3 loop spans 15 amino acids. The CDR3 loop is CASSSGGTGNEKLFF. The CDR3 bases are TGTGCCAGCAGTTCCGGGGGGACAGGGAATGAAAAACTGTTTTTT.

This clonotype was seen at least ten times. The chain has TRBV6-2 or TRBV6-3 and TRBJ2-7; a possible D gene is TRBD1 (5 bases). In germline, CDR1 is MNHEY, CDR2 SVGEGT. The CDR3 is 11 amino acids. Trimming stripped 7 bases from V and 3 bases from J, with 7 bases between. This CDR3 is CASTQGYEQYF. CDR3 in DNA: TGTGCCAGCACCCAGGGCTACGAGCAGTACTTC.